This passage covers 31 T cell receptor beta chains from one sample sequenced in a study of blood T cell repertoires in COVID-19. Method: immunoSEQ multiplex PCR; TCRdb's copy keeps in-frame clones and lacks some. The repertoire includes more than 40,000 clones, 84% of them detected once, and 4% to 5.5% sits in the top ten. The sample consisted of peripheral blood. Receptor source: a man aged 45 to 65 with active COVID-19.

This clone qualifies as medium-sized. This chain uses TRBV6-5 with TRBJ2-1; D possibly corresponds to TRBD1 (6 bases). This CDR3 is 15 amino acids long. Germline values: CDR1 MNHEY, CDR2 SVGAGI. V lost 2 bases and J lost 4, with 12 bases in between. The CDR3 nucleotides are TGTGCCAGCAGTTACGCGGCAGGGGATTACAATGAGCAGTTCTTC. It is translated as CASSYAAGDYNEQFF.

The genes are TRBV11-3 and TRBJ1-1; D is ambiguous. This CDR3 has 13 residues. Per the germline V gene, CDR1 is SGHNT and CDR2 is YENEEA. Trimming stripped 0 bases from V and 7 bases from J, with 9 bases between. CDR3 in DNA: TGTGCCAGCAGCTTAGATCCAGGTAGTGAAGCTTTCTTT. Amino acids: CASSLDPGSEAFF.

V and J are TRBV12-3 or TRBV12-4 and TRBJ2-7; tentative D call: TRBD1 (6 bases). The CDR3 runs to 11 residues. Trimming cost V 6 bases and J 6 bases, with 9 bases left between them. In nucleotides, the CDR3 is TGTGCCAGCAGCAGGGGCTCCGAGCAGTACTTC. Protein: CASSRGSEQYF.

A single count supports this clone. This chain connects TRBV19 to TRBJ1-2; no clear D. The CDR3 consists of 14 residues. V was cut by 6 bases and J by 8 bases, with 19 bases left in between. Germline CDR1 and CDR2: LNHDA and SQIVND (reference sequence). CDR3 loop: CASSEGRSSGGYTF. The DNA for the CDR3 is TGTGCCAGTAGCGAGGGCAGGTCCTCTGGGGGCTACACCTTC.

This chain uses TRBV27 with TRBJ1-6; D ambiguous. V lost 2 bases and J lost 9, with 11 bases in between. Germline-derived CDR1 and CDR2 are MNHEY and SMNVEV (reference sequence). The length of the CDR3 is 14 residues. The CDR3 nucleotides read TGTGCCAGCAGTTTACTACCGTTTAGTTCACCCCTCCACTTT. Translating gives CASSLLPFSSPLHF.

J is TRBJ2-7 and V is TRBV19; 10 bases are a match to TRBD1. Germline-derived CDR1 and CDR2 are LNHDA and SQIVND (reference sequence). J was trimmed by 2 bases and V by 3 bases; bases with no gene match: 1. The CDR3 runs to 14 residues. For the CDR3, the DNA is TGTGCCAGTAGTATGGGACAGGGGCCCTACGAGCAGTACTTC. Translating it yields CASSMGQGPYEQYF.

V and J are TRBV7-6 and TRBJ2-2; 7 bases are a match to TRBD1. The ends lost 3 bases at V and 0 bases at J; junction bases unmatched: 4. Germline CDR1 and CDR2: SGHVS and FNYEAQ. The length of the CDR3 is 16 residues. The DNA of the CDR3 is TGTGCCAGCAGCTTTTCCGGGACAGCGAACACCGGGGAGCTGTTTTTT. This codes for CASSFSGTANTGELFF. Full variable domain (missing parts from reference TRBV7-6 and TRBJ2-2): GAGVSQSPRYKVTKRGQDVALRCDPISGHVSLYWYRQALGQGPEFLTYFNYEAQQDKSGLPNDRFSAERPEGSISTLTIQRTEQRDSAMYRCASSFSGTANTGELFFGEGSRLTVL.

This sequence joins TRBV10-3 and TRBJ1-2; 7 bases align to TRBD1. Germline V lookup: CDR1 ENHRY, CDR2 SYGVKD. V dropped 0 bases and J dropped 8; count of bases not matched to a gene: 12. This CDR3 comprises 16 residues. CDR3 bases: TGTGCCATCAGTGAGTCCCCGTCGGAGGGGGCGTACGGCTACACCTTC. Encoded protein: CAISESPSEGAYGYTF.

Here the CDR3 DNA reads TGTGCCAGCAGTTACTTCGGACAGGGGGAACTGTTTTTT. Protein product: CASSYFGQGELFF. The chain joins TRBV6-5 to TRBJ1-4, with 10 positions matching TRBD1. This CDR3 has 13 amino acids. Per the germline V gene, CDR1 is MNHEY and CDR2 is SVGAGI. V was pared by 1 base and J by 12 bases, with 2 bases of the junction left unmatched.

The J gene is TRBJ1-1, the V gene TRBV27; D is uncertain. This CDR3 region has 16 residues. V lost 6 bases, J lost 0 bases, and 17 bases lay in between. The V gene's germline CDR1 is MNHEY and CDR2 SMNVEV (reference sequence). The CDR3 DNA sequence: TGTGCCAGCAGACTCAGGCTGGGAGAATTGAACACTGAAGCTTTCTTT. This sequence encodes CASRLRLGELNTEAFF.

The V and J genes are TRBV24-1 and TRBJ2-1, with 8 bases fitting TRBD2. Germline V lookup: CDR1 KGHDR, CDR2 SFDVKD. After removal of 4 bases from V and 9 bases from J, the junction contained 13 bases not matched to a gene. The CDR3 is 16 amino acids. DNA for the CDR3: TGTGCCACCAGTGACCCCGTATTAGCGGGGATGGGTGAGCAGTTCTTC. Encoded protein: CATSDPVLAGMGEQFF.

The chain has TRBV10-3 and TRBJ2-1; no clear D gene. This CDR3 contains 14 residues. V dropped 3 bases and J dropped 6 bases, with 12 bases sitting between them. Germline CDR1 ENHRY, CDR2 SYGVKD. CDR3 in amino acids: CAISDSAGLNEQFF. The CDR3 coding sequence is TGTGCCATCAGTGACTCGGCAGGCCTCAATGAGCAGTTCTTC.

The chain carries TRBV12-5 and TRBJ1-4; D remains ambiguous. Germline CDR1 reads LGHNT; CDR2 reads FRNRAP. Deletions cut 2 bases from V and 4 bases from J, with 11 bases between. The CDR3 totals 15 residues. CDR3 DNA: TGTGCTAGTGGTTTGATGCCAGGCAGTAATGAAAAACTGTTTTTT. Protein: CASGLMPGSNEKLFF.

This clone has a handful of counts. The gene calls are TRBV3-1 (or the pseudogene TRBV3-2) and TRBJ2-1; D might be TRBD2 (6 bases). Between the trimmed V and J ends, which lost 0 bases and 11 bases, there was a span of 17 bases. Germline V lookup: CDR1 LGHDT, CDR2 YNNKEL (reference sequence). The CDR3 runs 15 residues. The CDR3: CASSQEWELAQKQFF. The CDR3 DNA sequence: TGTGCCAGCAGCCAAGAATGGGAACTAGCACAGAAGCAGTTCTTC.

Only a few counts were recorded for this clone. The V call is TRBV7-9, the J call TRBJ1-1, with D unclear. There are 14 residues in the CDR3. Trimming left V 0 bases short and J 4 bases short, with 9 bases between. Germline loops: CDR1 SEHNR, CDR2 FQNEAQ (reference sequence). This CDR3 is CASSLARVRTEAFF. CDR3 nucleotides: TGTGCCAGCAGCTTAGCGCGGGTGCGCACTGAAGCTTTCTTT.

The chain employs TRBV10-3 and TRBJ1-5; possible D gene TRBD1, 5 bases. V gave up 0 bases and J gave up 0 bases, with 9 bases separating them. Germline CDR1 and CDR2: ENHRY and SYGVKD. This CDR3 spans 16 amino acids. CDR3 nucleotides: TGTGCCATCAGTGAGTCGTGGGGGGATAGCAATCAGCCCCAGCATTTT. This gives the protein CAISESWGDSNQPQHF.

CDR3: CASSQTSGGPTNTGELFF. In nucleotides, the CDR3 is TGTGCCAGCAGTCAGACTAGCGGGGGGCCTACGAACACCGGGGAGCTGTTTTTT. The chain joins TRBV6-2 or TRBV6-3 to TRBJ2-2, with TRBD2 identical over 13 bases. Germline CDR1 is MNHEY and CDR2 is SVGEGT. The V segment lost 5 bases and the J segment 0 bases; nucleotides outside the gene matches: 6. The CDR3 is 18 residues long.

The rearrangement joins TRBV5-4 to TRBJ2-5, with 7 bases that match TRBD1. Germline values: CDR1 SGHNT, CDR2 YYREEE (reference sequence). The CDR3 is made up of 14 amino acids. Trimming took 2 bases from V and 4 from J; bases not matched to a gene: 5. Here the CDR3 DNA reads TGTGCCAGCAGCTTACCGACAGGGTCAGAGACCCAGTACTTC. Its translation: CASSLPTGSETQYF. The full variable domain, with the rest looked up from reference TRBV5-4 and TRBJ2-5, is ETGVTQSPTHLIKTRGQQVTLRCSSQSGHNTVSWYQQALGQGPQFIFQYYREEENGRGNFPPRFSGLQFPNYSSELNVNALELDDSALYLCASSLPTGSETQYFGPGTRLLVL.

The genes are TRBV19 and TRBJ2-4; weak D call: TRBD2 (5 bases). In germline, CDR1 is LNHDA, CDR2 SQIVND (reference sequence). Trimming shortened V by 0 bases and J by 8 bases, and 17 bases separated the two germline ends. The CDR3 has 16 residues. CDR3 amino acids: CASSIESSRVADIQYF. The CDR3 DNA sequence: TGTGCCAGTAGTATAGAGTCCTCGAGGGTGGCGGACATTCAGTACTTC.

V is TRBV7-8 and J is TRBJ2-5; tentative D call: TRBD2 (6 bases). V gave up 2 bases and J gave up 7 bases, with 14 bases separating them. Germline loops: CDR1 SGHVS, CDR2 FQNEAQ. This CDR3 comprises 14 residues. This chain's CDR3 is CASSLSRLGGTQYF. In nucleotides, the CDR3 is TGTGCCAGCAGCTTATCCCGACTCGGGGGGACCCAGTACTTC.

The chain combines TRBV29-1 with TRBJ1-3; the match to TRBD1 covers 9 bases. The J segment lost 1 base and the V segment lost 7 bases, leaving 8 bases of the junction unmatched. The germline gives CDR1 SQVTM, CDR2 ANQGSEA. CDR3 length equals 15 residues. The CDR3 DNA sequence: TGCAGCGCCAGGACAGGGGTTGATTCTGGAAACACCATATATTTT. This encodes CSARTGVDSGNTIYF.

V gene TRBV5-4 combines with J gene TRBJ1-4; D ambiguous. The CDR3 length is 12 residues. Trimming left V 0 bases short and J 9 bases short, with 6 bases between. CDR1 and CDR2 (germline): SGHNT, YYREEE (reference sequence). CDR3 sequence (DNA): TGTGCCAGCAGCTTGGACAGCAAAAAACTGTTTTTT. It specifies CASSLDSKKLFF.

The rearrangement joins TRBV4-3 to TRBJ2-1; TRBD2 might be the D (5 bases). This CDR3 is 17 amino acids long. V lost 1 base and J lost 0, with 13 bases in between. The germline CDR1 and CDR2 sequences are LGHNA and YSLEER. The DNA for the CDR3 is TGCGCCAGCAGCCAAGTAGTACTGGCGGGCTCCTACAATGAGCAGTTCTTC. Translation: CASSQVVLAGSYNEQFF.

The rearrangement joins TRBV4-1 to TRBJ2-2; the D gene is possibly TRBD1 (5 bases). Germline CDR1 reads MGHRA; CDR2 reads YSYEKL. V dropped 0 bases and J dropped 4 bases, with 9 bases sitting between them. This CDR3 is 15 amino acids long. The chain's CDR3 is CASSQDAGRTGELFF. The CDR3 DNA follows: TGCGCCAGCAGCCAAGATGCAGGGCGCACCGGGGAGCTGTTTTTT.

The J gene is TRBJ2-4, the V gene TRBV5-6; D gene unclear. Deletions cut 2 bases from V and 0 bases from J, with 6 bases between. The CDR3 loop spans 14 amino acids. Germline assignment: CDR1 SGHDT and CDR2 YYEEEE. The CDR3 region is CASSLLLAKNIQYF. For the CDR3, the DNA is TGTGCCAGCAGCTTACTACTAGCCAAAAACATTCAGTACTTC.

This sequence joins TRBV28 and TRBJ2-5; TRBD2 matches 13 bases. After removal of 2 bases from V and 5 bases from J, the junction contained 8 bases not matched to a gene. This CDR3 has 17 residues. The germline V gene encodes CDR1 MDHEN and CDR2 SYDVKM. The CDR3 DNA follows: TGTGCCAGCAGTTTAAGACTAGCGGGGGGCCGGGGTGAGACCCAGTACTTC. It codes for CASSLRLAGGRGETQYF.

The chain links TRBV24-1 to TRBJ2-1; 9 bases are a match to TRBD2. V trimming: 2 bases; J trimming: 7 bases; junction bases outside the gene matches: 8. The germline V gene encodes CDR1 KGHDR and CDR2 SFDVKD. The CDR3 is made up of 16 amino acids. Here the CDR3 reads CATSDSSAGGRNEQFF. In DNA form, the CDR3 reads TGTGCCACCAGTGATTCCTCCGCGGGGGGGAGGAATGAGCAGTTCTTC.

The chain combines TRBV5-4 with TRBJ1-1; TRBD1 might be the D (5 bases). The CDR3 is 15 residues long. V was clipped by 0 bases and J by 0 bases, with 9 bases between them. CDR1 and CDR2 from the germline V gene are SGHNT and YYREEE (reference sequence). CDR3 protein: CASSLEAGLNTEAFF. CDR3 nucleotides: TGTGCCAGCAGCTTGGAGGCAGGGTTGAACACTGAAGCTTTCTTT.

The chain couples TRBV7-9 to TRBJ2-7, with 9 nucleotides matching TRBD1. V was clipped by 5 bases and J by 5 bases; unmatched bases: 10. The CDR3 covers 15 residues. CDR1 and CDR2 (germline): SEHNR, FQNEAQ (reference sequence). CDR3 sequence: CASSPWTGAANEQYF. CDR3 nucleotide sequence: TGTGCCAGCAGCCCATGGACAGGGGCAGCGAACGAGCAGTACTTC.

V gene TRBV7-8 combines with J gene TRBJ1-5, with 8 bases fitting TRBD1. Germline trimming cut 5 bases from V and 3 bases from J; bases unmatched to any gene: 9. This CDR3 is 16 amino acids long. CDR1 SGHVS and CDR2 FQNEAQ come from the germline V gene. CDR3 region: CASSLSRTGINQPQHF. In DNA form, the CDR3 reads TGTGCCAGCAGCCTATCCCGGACAGGGATCAATCAGCCCCAGCATTTT.

This chain uses TRBV6-2 or TRBV6-3 with TRBJ2-2; D uncertain. The germline gives CDR1 MNHEY, CDR2 SVGEGT. The length of the CDR3 is 11 residues. The V and J ends lost 6 bases and 7 bases respectively, with 6 bases between them. This CDR3 is CASSRYGELFF. The CDR3 region has the DNA TGTGCCAGCAGCCGCTACGGGGAGCTGTTTTTT.